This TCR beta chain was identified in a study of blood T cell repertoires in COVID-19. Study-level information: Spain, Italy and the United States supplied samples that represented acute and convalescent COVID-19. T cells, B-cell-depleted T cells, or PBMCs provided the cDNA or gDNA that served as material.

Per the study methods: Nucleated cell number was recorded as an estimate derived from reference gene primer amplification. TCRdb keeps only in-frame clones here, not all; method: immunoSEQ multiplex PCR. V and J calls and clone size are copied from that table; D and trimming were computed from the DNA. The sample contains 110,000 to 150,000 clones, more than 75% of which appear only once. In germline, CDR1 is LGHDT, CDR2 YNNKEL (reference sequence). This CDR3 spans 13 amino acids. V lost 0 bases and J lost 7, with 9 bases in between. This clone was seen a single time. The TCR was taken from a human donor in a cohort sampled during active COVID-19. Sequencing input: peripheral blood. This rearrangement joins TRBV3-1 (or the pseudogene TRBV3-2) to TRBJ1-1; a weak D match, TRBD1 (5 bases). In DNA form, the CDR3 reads TGTGCCAGCAGCCAAGATGCAGGGCTTGAAGCTTTCTTT. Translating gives CASSQDAGLEAFF.